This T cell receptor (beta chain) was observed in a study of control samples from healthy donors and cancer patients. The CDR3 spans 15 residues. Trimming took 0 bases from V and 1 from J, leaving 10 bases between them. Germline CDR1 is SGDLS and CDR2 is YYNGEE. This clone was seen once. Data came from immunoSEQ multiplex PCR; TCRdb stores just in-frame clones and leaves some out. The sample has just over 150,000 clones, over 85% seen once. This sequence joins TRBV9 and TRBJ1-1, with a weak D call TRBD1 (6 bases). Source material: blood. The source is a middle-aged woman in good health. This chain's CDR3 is CASSVDGGRNTEAFF. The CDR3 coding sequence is TGTGCCAGCAGCGTAGATGGGGGGCGGAACACTGAAGCTTTCTTT.